Detailed here is one TCR beta chain. Antigen specificity is unknown. These data belong to a study of glioma-infiltrating T cells after dendritic cell vaccination. Study details: Samples are from glioblastoma patients in Phase I and II dendritic cell vaccine trials.

Study-level points and caveats: Higher TCR clonality did not directly relate to longer survival.

Time point specified: after dendritic cell vaccination, including at tumor progression/relapse. PBMC were collected before vaccination, two weeks after the third vaccination, and at progression. Clones were sequenced by immunoSEQ multiplex PCR, and TCRdb holds only the in-frame ones, with some missing. The table records tens of thousands of clones, 80% to 90% of them present only once. The V gene lost 1 base and the J gene lost 0 bases, with 10 bases spanning the gap. This CDR3 comprises 17 residues. CDR1 is SGHDN and CDR2 is FVKESK in the germline V gene. The sequence derives from a human donor with glioblastoma. The V call is TRBV14, the J call TRBJ1-6, with D hard to call. The sample was blood, taken after dendritic cell vaccination. As DNA, the CDR3 is TGTGCCAGCAGCCAAGTCTCCTGGAGCTCCTATAATTCACCCCTCCACTTT. It yields the protein CASSQVSWSSYNSPLHF.